This entry features one T cell receptor (beta chain) sequence. Germline lookup yields CDR1 SGHTA and CDR2 FQGNSA. The V end was cut by 1 base, the J end by 0 bases, with 10 bases between. The CDR3 is made up of 17 amino acids. The data originate from a study of blood T cells in healthy people across ages. Sample-barcoded 5' priming and a J-beta primer mix drove a second PCR of 7 to 11 cycles. TCRdb recomputed calls from the 5' RACE reads with MiXCR, one row per CDR3 protein. The table has about 1.1 million distinct CDR3 sequences, around two fifths seen once. The genes are TRBV7-2 and TRBJ1-6; the D is unclear. The clonotype originates from a man in his late teens or twenties in good health. Sequenced: blood. The CDR3 reads CASSLGGGSSYNSPLHF. CDR3 sequence (DNA): TGTGCCAGCAGCTTAGGAGGCGGGAGCTCCTATAATTCACCCCTCCACTTT.